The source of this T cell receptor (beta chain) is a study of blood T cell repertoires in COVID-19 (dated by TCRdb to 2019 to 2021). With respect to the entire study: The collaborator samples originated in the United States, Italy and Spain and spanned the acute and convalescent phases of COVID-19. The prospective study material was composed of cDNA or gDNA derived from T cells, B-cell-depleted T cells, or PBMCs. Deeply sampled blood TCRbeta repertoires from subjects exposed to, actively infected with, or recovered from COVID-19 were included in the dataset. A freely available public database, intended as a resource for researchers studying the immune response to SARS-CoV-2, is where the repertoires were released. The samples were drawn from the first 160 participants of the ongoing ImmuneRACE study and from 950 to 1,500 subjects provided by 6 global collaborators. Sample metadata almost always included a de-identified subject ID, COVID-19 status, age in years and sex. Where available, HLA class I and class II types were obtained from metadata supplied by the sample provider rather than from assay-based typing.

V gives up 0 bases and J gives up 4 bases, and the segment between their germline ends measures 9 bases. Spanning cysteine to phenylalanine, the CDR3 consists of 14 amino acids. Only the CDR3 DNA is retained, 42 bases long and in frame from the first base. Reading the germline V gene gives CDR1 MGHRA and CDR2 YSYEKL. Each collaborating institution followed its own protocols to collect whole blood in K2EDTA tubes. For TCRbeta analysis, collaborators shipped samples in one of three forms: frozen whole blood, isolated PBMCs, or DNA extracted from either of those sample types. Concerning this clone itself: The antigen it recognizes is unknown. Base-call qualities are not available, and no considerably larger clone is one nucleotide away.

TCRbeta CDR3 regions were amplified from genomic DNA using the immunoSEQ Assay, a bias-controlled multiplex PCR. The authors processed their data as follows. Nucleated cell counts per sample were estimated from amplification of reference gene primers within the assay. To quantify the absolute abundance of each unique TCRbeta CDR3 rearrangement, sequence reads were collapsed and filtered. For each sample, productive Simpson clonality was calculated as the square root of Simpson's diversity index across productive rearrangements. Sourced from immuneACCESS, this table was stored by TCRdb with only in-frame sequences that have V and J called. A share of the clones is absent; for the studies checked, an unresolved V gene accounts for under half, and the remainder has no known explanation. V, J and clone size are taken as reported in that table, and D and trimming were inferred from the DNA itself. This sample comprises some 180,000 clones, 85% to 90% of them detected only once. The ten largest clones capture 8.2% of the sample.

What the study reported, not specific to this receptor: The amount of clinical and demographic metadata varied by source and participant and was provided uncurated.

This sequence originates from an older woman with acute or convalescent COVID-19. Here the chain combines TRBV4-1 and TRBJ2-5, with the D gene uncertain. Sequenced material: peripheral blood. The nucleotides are TGCGCCAGCAGCCAAGATAGCACAAGAGAGACCCAGTACTTC. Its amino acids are CASSQDSTRETQYF.